This TCR beta chain was documented in a study of control samples from healthy donors and cancer patients. Here immunoSEQ multiplex PCR was the method, and the copy in TCRdb shows in-frame clones only, minus some. The repertoire consists of about 110,000 clones, with 80% to 90% occurring once and the leading ten covering roughly 18%. The germline gives CDR1 DFQATT, CDR2 SNEGSKA (reference sequence). The CDR3 spans 11 residues. V gave up 6 bases and J gave up 0 bases, with 5 bases separating them. The sample comprised blood. The chain combines TRBV20-1 with TRBJ1-1; D uncertain. The origin of this receptor is a woman aged 45-59 years in good health. The CDR3 loop is CSAGVNTEAFF. The CDR3 nucleotides read TGCAGTGCCGGGGTGAACACTGAAGCTTTCTTT.